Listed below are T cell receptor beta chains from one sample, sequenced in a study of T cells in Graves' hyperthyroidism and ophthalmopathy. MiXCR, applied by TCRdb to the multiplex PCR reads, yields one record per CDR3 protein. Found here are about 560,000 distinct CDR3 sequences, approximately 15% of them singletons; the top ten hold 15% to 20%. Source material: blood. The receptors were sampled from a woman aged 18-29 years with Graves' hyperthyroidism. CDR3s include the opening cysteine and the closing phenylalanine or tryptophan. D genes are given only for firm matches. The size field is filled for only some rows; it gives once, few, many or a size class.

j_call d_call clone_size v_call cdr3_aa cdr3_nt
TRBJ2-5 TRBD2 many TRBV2 CASSESGTSGDSQETQYF TGTGCCAGCAGTGAATCCGGGACTAGCGGAGATTCCCAAGAGACCCAGTACTTC
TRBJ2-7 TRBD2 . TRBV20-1 CSAARPSGGHHEQYF TGCAGTGCTGCCAGACCTAGCGGGGGCCACCACGAGCAGTACTTC
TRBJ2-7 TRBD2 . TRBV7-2 CASRRTSGGTYEQYF TGTGCCAGCAGAAGGACTAGCGGGGGGACCTACGAGCAGTACTTC
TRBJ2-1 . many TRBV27 CASRRGEFTEQFF TGTGCCAGCAGGAGAGGAGAGTTCACTGAGCAGTTCTTC
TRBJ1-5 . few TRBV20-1 CSARISTGNQPQHF TGCAGTGCTAGGATATCGACAGGCAATCAGCCCCAGCATTTT
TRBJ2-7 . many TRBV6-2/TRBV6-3 CASRQSAYEQYF TGTGCCAGCAGACAGTCGGCCTACGAGCAGTACTTC
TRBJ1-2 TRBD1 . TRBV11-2 CASSITGTDYGYTF TGTGCCAGCAGTATTACCGGGACAGACTATGGCTACACCTTC
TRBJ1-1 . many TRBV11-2 CASSLGSAANTEAFF TGTGCCAGCAGCTTAGGGTCAGCCGCCAACACTGAAGCTTTCTTT
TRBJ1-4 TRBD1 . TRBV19 CASSIGTGGEKLFF TGTGCCAGTAGTATTGGGACAGGTGGGGAAAAACTGTTTTTT
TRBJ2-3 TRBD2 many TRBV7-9 CASSTHSGRTDTQYF TGTGCCAGCAGCACCCATAGCGGGAGGACAGATACGCAGTATTTT
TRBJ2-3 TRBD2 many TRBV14 CASSHRLAGSTDTQYF TGTGCCAGCAGCCACCGACTAGCGGGATCCACAGATACGCAGTATTTT
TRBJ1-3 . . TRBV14 CASSQEWLGNTIYF TGTGCCAGCAGCCAGGAATGGCTTGGAAACACCATATATTTT
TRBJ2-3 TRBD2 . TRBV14 CASSQTSGSFDTQYF TGTGCCAGCAGCCAGACTAGCGGGAGCTTCGATACGCAGTATTTT
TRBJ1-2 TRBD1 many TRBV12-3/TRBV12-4 CASSLRDSPIYGYTF TGTGCCAGCAGTTTAAGGGACAGCCCGATCTATGGCTACACCTTC
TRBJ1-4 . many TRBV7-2 CASSLGDTPGEKLFF TGTGCCAGCAGCTTAGGGGACACGCCTGGGGAAAAACTGTTTTTT
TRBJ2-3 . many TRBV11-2 CASRGRAMTDTQYF TGTGCCAGCAGAGGCAGGGCAATGACAGATACGCAGTATTTT
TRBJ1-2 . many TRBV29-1 CSVETGGYTF TGCAGCGTAGAAACGGGGGGCTACACCTTC
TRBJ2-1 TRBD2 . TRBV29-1 CSVVTSGQSDEQFF TGCAGCGTTGTCACTAGCGGGCAGTCCGATGAGCAGTTCTTC
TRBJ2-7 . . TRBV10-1 CASSEVGEGYEQYF TGCGCCAGCAGTGAGGTGGGAGAGGGCTACGAGCAGTACTTC
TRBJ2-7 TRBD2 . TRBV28 CASSPPGGPHSYEQYF TGTGCCAGCAGCCCACCGGGAGGGCCCCACTCCTACGAGCAGTACTTC
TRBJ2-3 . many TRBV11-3 CASARGPYDTQYF TGTGCCAGCGCTAGAGGCCCTTACGATACGCAGTATTTT
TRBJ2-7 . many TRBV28 CASRSNYEQYF TGTGCCAGCAGGAGCAACTACGAGCAGTACTTC